Sequencing of this TCR beta chain was carried out in a study of T cells in Graves' hyperthyroidism and ophthalmopathy. Points from the study as a whole: Onset of ophthalmopathy came a median approximately 6 months after the model predicted it.

Worth noting for this clonotype: The antigen remains undetermined.

RNA transcripts provided the source from which TCR beta CDR3 regions were amplified. When the TCR CDR3 underwent first-round RT-PCR, the HTBI primer set was used. TCRdb re-called the multiplex PCR reads with MiXCR, one entry per CDR3 protein. The sample has hundreds of thousands of distinct CDR3 sequences, around 16% seen once. The germline CDR1 and CDR2 sequences are SGHRS and YFSETQ. The CDR3 loop spans 14 amino acids. With 4 bases removed from V and 3 bases from J, the gap between germline ends came to 13 bases. Material: blood. The sequence derives from a woman between 35 and 50 years old with Graves' ophthalmopathy. V and J are TRBV5-1 and TRBJ2-5, with D possibly TRBD2 on 6 matching bases. CDR3 region: CASSNLIAEETQYF. CDR3 in DNA: TGCGCCAGCAGCAACCTAATAGCGGAAGAGACCCAGTACTTC.